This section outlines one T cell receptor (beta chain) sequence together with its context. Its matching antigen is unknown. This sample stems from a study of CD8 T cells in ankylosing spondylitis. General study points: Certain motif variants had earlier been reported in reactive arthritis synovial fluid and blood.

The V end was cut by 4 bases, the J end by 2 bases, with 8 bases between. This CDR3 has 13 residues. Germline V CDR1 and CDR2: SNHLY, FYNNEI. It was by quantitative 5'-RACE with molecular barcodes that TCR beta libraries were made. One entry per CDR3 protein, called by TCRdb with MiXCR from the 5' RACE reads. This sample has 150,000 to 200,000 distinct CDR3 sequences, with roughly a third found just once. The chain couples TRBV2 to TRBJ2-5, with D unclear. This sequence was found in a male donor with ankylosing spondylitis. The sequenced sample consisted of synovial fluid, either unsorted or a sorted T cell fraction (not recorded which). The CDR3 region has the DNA TGTGCCAGCAGTGTCGGCAGACAAGAGACCCAGTACTTC. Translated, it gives CASSVGRQETQYF.